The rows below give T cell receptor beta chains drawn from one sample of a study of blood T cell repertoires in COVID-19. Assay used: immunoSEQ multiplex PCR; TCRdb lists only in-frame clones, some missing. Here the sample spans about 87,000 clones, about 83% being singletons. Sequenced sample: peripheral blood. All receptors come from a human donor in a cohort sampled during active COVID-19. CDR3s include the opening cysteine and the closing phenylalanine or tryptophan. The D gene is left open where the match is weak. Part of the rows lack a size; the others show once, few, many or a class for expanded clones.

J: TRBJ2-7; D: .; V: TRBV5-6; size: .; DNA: TGTGCCAGCAGCTGGGGCGGGACGGGCACCTACGAGCAGTACTTC; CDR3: CASSWGGTGTYEQYF
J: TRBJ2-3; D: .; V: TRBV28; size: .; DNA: TGTGCCAGTCTGGCGGGAAGGGCCACAGATACGCAGTATTTT; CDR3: CASLAGRATDTQYF
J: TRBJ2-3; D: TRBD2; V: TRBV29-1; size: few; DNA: TGCAGCGTTGAAGAGAGGACTAGCGGGAGGGTTAAGGGCACAGATACGCAGTATTTT; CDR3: CSVEERTSGRVKGTDTQYF
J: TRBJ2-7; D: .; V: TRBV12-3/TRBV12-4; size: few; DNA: TGTGCCAGCAGTCCCGGTCGAGTCTACGAGCAGTACTTC; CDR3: CASSPGRVYEQYF
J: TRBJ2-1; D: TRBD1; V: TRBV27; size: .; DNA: TGTGCCAGCAGTCTACGGACAGGGGGCAATGAGCAGTTCTTC; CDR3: CASSLRTGGNEQFF
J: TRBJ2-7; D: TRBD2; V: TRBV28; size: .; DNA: TGTGCCAGCTGGCCTAGCGGGAACTACGAGCAGTACTTC; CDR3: CASWPSGNYEQYF
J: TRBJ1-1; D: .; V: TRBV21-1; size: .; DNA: TGTGCCAGCTTACAGATAGAGGGCCACGGGAACACTGAAGCTTTCTTT; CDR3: CASLQIEGHGNTEAFF
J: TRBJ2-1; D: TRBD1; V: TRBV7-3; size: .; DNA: TGTGCCAGCAGCCCCGGGACAGGGGGGGCTGAGCAGTTCTTC; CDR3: CASSPGTGGAEQFF
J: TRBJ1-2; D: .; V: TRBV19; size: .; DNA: TGTGCCAGTAGGGACACTAACTATGGCTACACCTTC; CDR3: CASRDTNYGYTF
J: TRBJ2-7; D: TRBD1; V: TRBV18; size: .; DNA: TGTGCCAGCTCAGAGGGGACAGGCTCGAGCTCCTACGAGCAGTACTTC; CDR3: CASSEGTGSSSYEQYF
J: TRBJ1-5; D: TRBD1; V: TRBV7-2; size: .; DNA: TGTGCCAGCAGCTCGGAGGACAGGGGGTTCAATCAGCCCCAGCATTTT; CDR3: CASSSEDRGFNQPQHF
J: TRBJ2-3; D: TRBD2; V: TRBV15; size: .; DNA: TGTGCCACCAGCAGAGATCCGGCCGGGGGGACAGATACGCAGTATTTT; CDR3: CATSRDPAGGTDTQYF
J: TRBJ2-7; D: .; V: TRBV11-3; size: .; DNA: TGTGCCAGCAGCTTTGGCGGGGCCTACGAGCAGTACTTC; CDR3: CASSFGGAYEQYF
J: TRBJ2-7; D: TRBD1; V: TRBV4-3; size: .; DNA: TGCGCCAGCAGCCAGGGTCCGGGACAGGGGTACGAGCAGTACTTC; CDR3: CASSQGPGQGYEQYF
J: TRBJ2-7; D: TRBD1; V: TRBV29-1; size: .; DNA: TGCAGCGTTTATATGACAGGGAGTAACCACGAGCAGTACTTC; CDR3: CSVYMTGSNHEQYF
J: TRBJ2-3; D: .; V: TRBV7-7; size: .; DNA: TGTGCCAGCAGCTCCCCACGGGGGTTTAGCACAGATACGCAGTATTTT; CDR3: CASSSPRGFSTDTQYF
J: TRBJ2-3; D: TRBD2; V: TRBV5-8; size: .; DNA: TGTGCCAGCAGTTTCTCACTAGCGGGAGGGACAGATACGCAGTATTTT; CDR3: CASSFSLAGGTDTQYF
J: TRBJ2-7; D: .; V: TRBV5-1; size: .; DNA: TGCGCCAGCAGCTTGGCCCACACGCTCACCGCCTACGAGCAGTACTTC; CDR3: CASSLAHTLTAYEQYF
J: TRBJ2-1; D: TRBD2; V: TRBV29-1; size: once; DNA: TGCAGCGTTGAAGATGTGCGGGGGGCTTCCTACAATGAGCAGTTCTTC; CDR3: CSVEDVRGASYNEQFF
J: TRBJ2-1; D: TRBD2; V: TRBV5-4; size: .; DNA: TGTGCCAGCAGAGAACCGGGACTAGCGGGAGGGCCGGTAAATGAGCAGTTCTTC; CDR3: CASREPGLAGGPVNEQFF
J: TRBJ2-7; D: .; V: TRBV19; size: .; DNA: TGTGCCAGTAGTAAAGGACAGACCCGTAATTCCTACGAGCAGTACTTC; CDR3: CASSKGQTRNSYEQYF
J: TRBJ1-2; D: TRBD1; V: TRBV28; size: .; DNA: TGTGCCAGCAGTTCGGGACAGGGGATAGCTAACTATGGCTACACCTTC; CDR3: CASSSGQGIANYGYTF
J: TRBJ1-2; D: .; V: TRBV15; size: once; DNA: TGTGCCACCAGCAGAGATCGAACAGGGTCGGGTGGCTACACCTTC; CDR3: CATSRDRTGSGGYTF
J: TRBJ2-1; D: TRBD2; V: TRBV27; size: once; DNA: TGTGCCAGCAGCCTAGCGGAGAGCTCCTACAATGAGCAGTTCTTC; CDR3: CASSLAESSYNEQFF
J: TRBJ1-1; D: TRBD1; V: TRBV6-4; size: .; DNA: TGTGCCAGCAGTGTAAACAGGGGCACTGAAGCTTTCTTT; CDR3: CASSVNRGTEAFF
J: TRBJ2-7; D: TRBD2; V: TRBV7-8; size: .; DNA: TGTGCCAGCAGCGGGGGACTAGCGGGGGGGCCAGAGTACGAGCAGTACTTC; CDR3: CASSGGLAGGPEYEQYF
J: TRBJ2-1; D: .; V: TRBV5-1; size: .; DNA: TGCGCCAGCAGCTTGGAAGGGGATGAGCAGTTCTTC; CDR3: CASSLEGDEQFF
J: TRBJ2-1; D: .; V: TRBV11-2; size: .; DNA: TGTGCCAGCAGCTTAGGGCCGGGATATGAGCAGTTCTTC; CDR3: CASSLGPGYEQFF
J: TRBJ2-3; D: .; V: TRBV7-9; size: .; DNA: TGTGCCAGCAGCTTACCCGCCCGGGGAGATACGCAGTATTTT; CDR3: CASSLPARGDTQYF
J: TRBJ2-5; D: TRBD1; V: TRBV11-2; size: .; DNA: TGTGCCAGCAGCTCTTTAGGGGGCGAACCCGAGACCCAGTACTTC; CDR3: CASSSLGGEPETQYF
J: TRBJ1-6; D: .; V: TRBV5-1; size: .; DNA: TGCGCCAGCAGCTTGGATCCGGGATCACCCCTCCACTTT; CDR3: CASSLDPGSPLHF
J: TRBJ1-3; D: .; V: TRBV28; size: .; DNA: TGTGCCAGCAGTTTGAGGGGGTCTTCTGGAAACACCATATATTTT; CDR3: CASSLRGSSGNTIYF
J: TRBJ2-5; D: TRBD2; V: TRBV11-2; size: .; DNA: TGTGCCAGCAGCCCCGGGACTAGCGGGAGGGCCGGGGAGACCCAGTACTTC; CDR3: CASSPGTSGRAGETQYF
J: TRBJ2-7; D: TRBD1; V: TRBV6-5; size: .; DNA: TGTGCCAGCAGGCGGTCGGACAGGGGAGCCTACGAGCAGTACTTC; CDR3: CASRRSDRGAYEQYF
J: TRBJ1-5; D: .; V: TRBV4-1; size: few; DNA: TGCGCCAGCAGCCCGACGGGTACGGTAGATCAGCCCCAGCATTTT; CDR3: CASSPTGTVDQPQHF
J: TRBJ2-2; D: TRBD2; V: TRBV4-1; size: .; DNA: TGCGCCAGCAGCCAAGACGGGGGAGCGGGGGGTATTGGGGAGCTGTTTTTT; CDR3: CASSQDGGAGGIGELFF
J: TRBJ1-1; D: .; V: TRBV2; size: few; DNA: TGTGCCAGCAGTGATCCCACGGAGGGCACTGAAGCTTTCTTT; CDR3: CASSDPTEGTEAFF
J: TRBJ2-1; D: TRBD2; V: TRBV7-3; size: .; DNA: TGTGCCAGCAGCACCGGGACTAGCGGGGCCTACAATGAGCAGTTCTTC; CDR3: CASSTGTSGAYNEQFF
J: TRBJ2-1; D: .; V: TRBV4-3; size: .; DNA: TGCGCCAGCAGCCAAGGTGGGGGGGCCGACAATGAGCAGTTCTTC; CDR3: CASSQGGGADNEQFF
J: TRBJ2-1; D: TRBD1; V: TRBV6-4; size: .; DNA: TGTGCCAGCAGGGGGGACAGTTATAATGAGCAGTTCTTC; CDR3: CASRGDSYNEQFF
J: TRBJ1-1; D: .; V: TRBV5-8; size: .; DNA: TGTGCCAGCAGCTTGGGAGACAGGTCTGAAGCTTTCTTT; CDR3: CASSLGDRSEAFF
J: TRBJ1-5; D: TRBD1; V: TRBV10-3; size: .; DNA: TGTGCCATCCAGGGGGATAGCAATCAGCCCCAGCATTTT; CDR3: CAIQGDSNQPQHF
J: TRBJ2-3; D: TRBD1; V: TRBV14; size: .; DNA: TGTGCCAGCAGCCAAGACCGGACAGGGGTCTCTACAGATACGCAGTATTTT; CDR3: CASSQDRTGVSTDTQYF
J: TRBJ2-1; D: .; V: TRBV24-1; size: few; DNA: TGTGCCACTGGGTCACCCCTAGGTGAGCAGTTCTTC; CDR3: CATGSPLGEQFF
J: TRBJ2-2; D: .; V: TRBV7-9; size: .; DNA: TGTGCCAGCAGCTTTTTCGACACCGGGGAGCTGTTTTTT; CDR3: CASSFFDTGELFF
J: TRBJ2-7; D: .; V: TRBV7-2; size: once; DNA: TGTGCCAGCAGGCTGGACAGCTACGAGCAGTACTTC; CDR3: CASRLDSYEQYF